These T cell receptor beta chains were read from a single sample in a study of T cells in Graves' hyperthyroidism and ophthalmopathy. TCRdb used MiXCR to reprocess the multiplex PCR reads, holding one entry per CDR3 protein. Among about 690,000 distinct CDR3 sequences listed, 15% to 20% were seen once. Sequenced input: blood. The source of these receptors is a man aged 45-65 years with Graves' hyperthyroidism. The conserved cysteine and the conserved F or W are not part of the CDR3 here.

v_call	cdr3_length	cdr3_aa
TRBV28	14	ASSIARTGGGETQY
TRBV27	13	ASSQWGTENTEAF
TRBV6-5	14	ASSYSTSVHQETQY
TRBV2	13	ASARTKPLGHEQF
TRBV5-8	14	ASSKSRDRHNSPLH
TRBV3-1	12	ASSPTKGGNTIY
TRBV27	14	ASSLSGREWFNEQF
TRBV28	12	ASRPGQGSIRQF
TRBV28	12	ASSLTGEILQQY
TRBV3-1	16	ASSQEPLVGTNTGELF
TRBV6-2/TRBV6-3	15	ASSYPPTSGDNNEQF
TRBV6-5	14	ASSYEAAGGIYEQY
TRBV3-1	10	ASSAANYGYT
TRBV27	13	ASSLGGRVKNIQY
TRBV27	12	ASKDREFAGELF
TRBV11-2	16	ASSLVSFRTSNTGELF
TRBV11-2	13	ASRVLAVSYNEQF